This T cell receptor (beta chain) comes out of a study of T cells in Graves' hyperthyroidism and ophthalmopathy. Overall study: Pretreatment peripheral blood was obtained at initial diagnosis. General study results and limits: Ophthalmopathy was distinguished from stable hyperthyroidism by 13 V-J signatures. Most expanded thyroid clonotypes above 0.001 also appeared in blood.

The investigators amplified TCR beta CDR3 regions from RNA transcripts. The study used the HTBI primer set for a first-round RT-PCR of the TCR CDR3. MiXCR, applied by TCRdb to the multiplex PCR reads, yields one record per CDR3 protein. The profile covers a few hundred thousand distinct CDR3 sequences, with around 18% appearing a single time and around 15% taken by the ten largest. Many counts were recorded for this clonotype. Its antigen is not known. Patients were excluded for uncontrolled infection, other autoimmune disease, pregnancy or lactation. The V and J ends lost 3 bases and 9 bases respectively, with 15 bases between them. CDR3 size: 14 residues.

Input material: blood. The TCR comes from a woman in her thirties or forties with Graves' ophthalmopathy. The rearrangement joins TRBV12-3 or TRBV12-4 to TRBJ1-5, with D perhaps matching TRBD1 (5 bases). In DNA, the CDR3 is TGTGCCAGCAGTTTTTTAGGGGACCTTAGGCCCCAGCATTTT. This codes for CASSFLGDLRPQHF.